The rows below give T cell receptor beta chains drawn from one sample of a study of T cell responses to AZD1222 COVID-19 vaccine. Using immunoSEQ multiplex PCR, the repertoire was profiled, and TCRdb retains in-frame clones only, with some absent. Of roughly 150,000 clones in the sample, roughly 84% were seen once. The starting material was peripheral blood, obtained on day 0 of AZD1222 vaccination. Receptor source: an adult in good health. The conserved cysteine and the conserved F or W are not part of the CDR3 here. The order of the fields is V gene, clone size, CDR3 protein. Clone size is not always given. Where it is, it says once, few, many or a class for expanded clones.

>TRBV9|NA
ASSTRLTSGNTIY
>TRBV7-9|NA
ASSLALTDFSNQPQH
>TRBV6-5|NA
ASSRDRWEEQY
>TRBV13|NA
ASSGGGRETQY
>TRBV11-3|NA
ASSLDQGSSTDTQY
>TRBV10-3|NA
AISITGTGGGYT
>TRBV5-4|NA
ASSSLREGSAEQY
>TRBV5-1|NA
ASSPGLTGDEQF
>TRBV13|NA
ASSLDRWEQF
>TRBV13|once
ASSLRASGDTQY
>TRBV30|NA
AWSVGVSYNEQF
>TRBV6-5|NA
ASTTDTYNQPQH
>TRBV6-5|NA
ASSYPPGQPI
>TRBV5-4|NA
ASSLQMNTEAF
>TRBV3-1/TRBV3-2|NA
ASSQGQGREKLF
>TRBV6-1|once
ASSEVGVGRSTGELF
>TRBV7-7|NA
ASSLVHWPGPLDSGTEAF
>TRBV7-2|NA
ASILPGTASYEQY
>TRBV7-3|once
ASSHDTSNEQF
>TRBV10-2|NA
ASSMGQGYGYT